This TCR beta chain appears in the sequencing data of a study of identical twins. Broader study findings: Within cord blood, abundant beta clonotypes carried fewer insertions, but memory repertoires showed no such trend.

This clonotype appeared many times. Its antigen is not identified. The CDR3 has 15 residues. V shed 5 bases and J 1 base; nucleotides not matched to a gene: 4. From germline, CDR1 is LGHDT and CDR2 YNNKEL (reference sequence). TCRdb called the 5' RACE reads again in MiXCR, with one record for every CDR3 protein. The repertoire holds about 890,000 distinct CDR3 sequences, with more than 9% as singletons. In every case, the donor was a healthy Caucasian. This sample was shared with a second study, whose subject was yellow fever vaccine responses in identical twins.

The gene calls are TRBV3-1 and TRBJ2-2; 7 bases fit TRBD2. Specimen: PBMCs. This TCR came from a young woman in good health. CDR3 loop: CASSTLAGNTGELFF. The CDR3 nucleotides read TGTGCCAGCAGCACTTTAGCGGGGAACACCGGGGAGCTGTTTTTT.